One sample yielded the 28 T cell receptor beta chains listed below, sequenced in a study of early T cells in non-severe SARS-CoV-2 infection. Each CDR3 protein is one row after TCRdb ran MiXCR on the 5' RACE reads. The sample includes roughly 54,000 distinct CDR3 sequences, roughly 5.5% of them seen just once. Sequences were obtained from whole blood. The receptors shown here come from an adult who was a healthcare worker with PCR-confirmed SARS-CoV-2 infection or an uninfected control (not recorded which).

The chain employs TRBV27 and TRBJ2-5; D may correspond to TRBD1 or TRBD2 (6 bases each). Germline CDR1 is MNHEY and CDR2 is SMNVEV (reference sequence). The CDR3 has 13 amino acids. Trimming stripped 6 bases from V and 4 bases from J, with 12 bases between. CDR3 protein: CASSHRGRETQYF. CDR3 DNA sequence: TGTGCCAGCAGCCACCGGGGGCGAGAGACCCAGTACTTC.

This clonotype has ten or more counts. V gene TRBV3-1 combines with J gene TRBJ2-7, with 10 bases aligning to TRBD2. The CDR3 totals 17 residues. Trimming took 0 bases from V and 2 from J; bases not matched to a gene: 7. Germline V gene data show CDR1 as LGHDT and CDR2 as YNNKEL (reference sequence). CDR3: CASSQDRKAGGTYEQYF. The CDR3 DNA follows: TGTGCCAGCAGCCAAGACCGGAAAGCGGGAGGGACCTACGAGCAGTACTTC.

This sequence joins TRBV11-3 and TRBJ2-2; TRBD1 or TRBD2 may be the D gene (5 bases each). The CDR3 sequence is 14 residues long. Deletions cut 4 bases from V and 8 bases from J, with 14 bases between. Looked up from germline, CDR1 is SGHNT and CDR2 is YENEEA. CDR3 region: CASSSGTRGGELFF. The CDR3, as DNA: TGTGCCAGCAGCTCCGGGACGCGAGGGGGGGAGCTGTTTTTT.

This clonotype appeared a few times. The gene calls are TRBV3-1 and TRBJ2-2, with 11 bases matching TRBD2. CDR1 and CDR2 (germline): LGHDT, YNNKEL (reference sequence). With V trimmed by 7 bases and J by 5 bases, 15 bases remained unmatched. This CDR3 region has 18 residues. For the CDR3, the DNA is TGTGCCAGCACTACGCGGTCACTAGCGGGAGTGGGAACCGGGGAGCTGTTTTTT. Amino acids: CASTTRSLAGVGTGELFF.

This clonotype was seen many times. For the CDR3, the DNA is TGTGCCAGCAGCCCCCCTCGAGGGGGCGAGACCCAGTACTTC. Amino acid sequence: CASSPPRGGETQYF. This chain links TRBV7-6 with TRBJ2-5; the match to TRBD1 covers 7 bases. Trimming removed 5 bases from V and 5 bases from J; junction bases left unmatched: 8. CDR3 size: 14 residues. CDR1 and CDR2 (germline): SGHVS, FNYEAQ. Variable domain in full (rest from reference TRBV7-6 and TRBJ2-5): GAGVSQSPRYKVTKRGQDVALRCDPISGHVSLYWYRQALGQGPEFLTYFNYEAQQDKSGLPNDRFSAERPEGSISTLTIQRTEQRDSAMYRCASSPPRGGETQYFGPGTRLLVL.

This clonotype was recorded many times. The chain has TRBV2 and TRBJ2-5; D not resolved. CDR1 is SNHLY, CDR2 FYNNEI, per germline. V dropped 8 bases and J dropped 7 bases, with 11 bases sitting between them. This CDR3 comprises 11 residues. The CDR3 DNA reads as TGTGCCAGCCTGGACCTTGGGACCCAGTACTTC. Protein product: CASLDLGTQYF.

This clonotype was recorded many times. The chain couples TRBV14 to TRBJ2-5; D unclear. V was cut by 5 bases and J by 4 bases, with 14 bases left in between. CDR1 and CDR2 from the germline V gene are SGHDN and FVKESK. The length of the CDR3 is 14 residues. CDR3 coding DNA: TGTGCCAGCAGCGCCCTCTGGGCCCCAGAGACCCAGTACTTC. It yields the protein CASSALWAPETQYF.

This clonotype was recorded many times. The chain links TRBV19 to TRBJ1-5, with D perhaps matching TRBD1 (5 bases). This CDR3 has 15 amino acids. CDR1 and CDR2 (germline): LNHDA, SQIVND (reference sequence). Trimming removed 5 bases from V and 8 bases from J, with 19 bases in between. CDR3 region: CASSSDEGRDKPQHF. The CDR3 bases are TGTGCCAGTAGTTCGGACGAAGGCAGGGATAAGCCCCAGCATTTT.

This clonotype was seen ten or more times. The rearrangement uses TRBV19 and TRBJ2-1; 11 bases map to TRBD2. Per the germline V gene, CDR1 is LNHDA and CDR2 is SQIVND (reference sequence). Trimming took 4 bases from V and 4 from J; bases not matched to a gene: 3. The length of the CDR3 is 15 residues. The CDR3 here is CASSTVAGGYNEQFF. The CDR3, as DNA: TGTGCCAGTAGTACCGTAGCGGGAGGGTACAATGAGCAGTTCTTC.

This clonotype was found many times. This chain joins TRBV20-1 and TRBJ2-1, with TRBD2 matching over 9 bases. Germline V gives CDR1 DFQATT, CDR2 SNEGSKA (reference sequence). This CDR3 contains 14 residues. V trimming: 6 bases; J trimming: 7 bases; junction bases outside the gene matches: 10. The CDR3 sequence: CSAEGGRAENEQFF. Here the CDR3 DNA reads TGCAGTGCGGAGGGCGGGAGGGCCGAGAATGAGCAGTTCTTC.

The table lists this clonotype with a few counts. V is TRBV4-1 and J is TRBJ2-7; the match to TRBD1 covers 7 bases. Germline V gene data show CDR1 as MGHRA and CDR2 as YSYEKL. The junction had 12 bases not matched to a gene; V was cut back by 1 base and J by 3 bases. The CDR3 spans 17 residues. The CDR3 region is CASSQALKQGIYYEQYF. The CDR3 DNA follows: TGCGCCAGCAGCCAAGCTCTGAAACAGGGGATTTACTACGAGCAGTACTTC.

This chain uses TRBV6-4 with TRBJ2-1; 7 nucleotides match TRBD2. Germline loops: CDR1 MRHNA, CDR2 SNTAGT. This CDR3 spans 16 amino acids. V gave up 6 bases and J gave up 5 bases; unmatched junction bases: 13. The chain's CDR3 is CASRRPSGLFNNEQFF. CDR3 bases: TGTGCCAGCAGACGGCCTTCGGGACTATTTAACAATGAGCAGTTCTTC.

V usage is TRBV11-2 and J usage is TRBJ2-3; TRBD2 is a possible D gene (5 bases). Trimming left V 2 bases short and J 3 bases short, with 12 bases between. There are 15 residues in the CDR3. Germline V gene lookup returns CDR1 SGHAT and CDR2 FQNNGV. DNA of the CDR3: TGTGCCAGCAGCTTAAGAGGGTATGCGACAGATACGCAGTATTTT. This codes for CASSLRGYATDTQYF.

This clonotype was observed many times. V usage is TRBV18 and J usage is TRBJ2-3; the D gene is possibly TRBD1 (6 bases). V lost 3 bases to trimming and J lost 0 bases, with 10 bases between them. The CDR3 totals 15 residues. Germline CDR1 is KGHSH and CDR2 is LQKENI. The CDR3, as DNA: TGTGCCAGCTCACCCGACAGGAGGAGCACAGATACGCAGTATTTT. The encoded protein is CASSPDRRSTDTQYF.

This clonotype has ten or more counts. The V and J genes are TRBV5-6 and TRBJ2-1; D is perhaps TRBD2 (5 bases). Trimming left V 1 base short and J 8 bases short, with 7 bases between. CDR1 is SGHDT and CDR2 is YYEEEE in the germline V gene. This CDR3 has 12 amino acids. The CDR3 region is CASSLSGYEQFF. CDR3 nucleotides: TGTGCCAGCAGCTTGAGCGGCTATGAGCAGTTCTTC. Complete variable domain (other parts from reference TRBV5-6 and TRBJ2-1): DAGVTQSPTHLIKTRGQQVTLRCSPKSGHDTVSWYQQALGQGPQFIFQYYEEEERQRGNFPDRFSGHQFPNYSSELNVNALLLGDSALYLCASSLSGYEQFFGPGTRLTVL.

The CDR3 spells CASSDQRGVTDTQYF. Written as DNA, the CDR3 is TGCGCCAGCAGTGACCAGAGAGGGGTGACAGATACGCAGTATTTT. The chain recombines TRBV10-2 with TRBJ2-3; TRBD1 or TRBD2 may be the D gene (5 bases each). V lost 3 bases and J 3 bases, leaving 13 bases between the germline ends. Germline values: CDR1 WSHSY, CDR2 SAAADI. The CDR3 covers 15 residues.

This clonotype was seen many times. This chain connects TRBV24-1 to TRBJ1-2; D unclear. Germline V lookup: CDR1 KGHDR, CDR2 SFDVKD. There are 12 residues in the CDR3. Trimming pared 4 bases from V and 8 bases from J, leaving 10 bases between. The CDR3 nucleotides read TGTGCCACCAGTGACGGGGAAGGCGGCTACACCTTC. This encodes CATSDGEGGYTF.

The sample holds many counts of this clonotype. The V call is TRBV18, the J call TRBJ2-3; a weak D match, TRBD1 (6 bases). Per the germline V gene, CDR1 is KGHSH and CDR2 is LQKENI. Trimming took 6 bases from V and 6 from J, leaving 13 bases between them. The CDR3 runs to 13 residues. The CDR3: CASSPYRADTQYF. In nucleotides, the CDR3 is TGTGCCAGCTCGCCCTACAGGGCCGATACGCAGTATTTT.

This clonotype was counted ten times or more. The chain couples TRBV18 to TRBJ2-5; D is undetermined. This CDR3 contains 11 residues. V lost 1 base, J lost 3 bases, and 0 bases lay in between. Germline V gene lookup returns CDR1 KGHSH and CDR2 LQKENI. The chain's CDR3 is CASSPQETQYF. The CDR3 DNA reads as TGTGCCAGCTCACCACAAGAGACCCAGTACTTC.

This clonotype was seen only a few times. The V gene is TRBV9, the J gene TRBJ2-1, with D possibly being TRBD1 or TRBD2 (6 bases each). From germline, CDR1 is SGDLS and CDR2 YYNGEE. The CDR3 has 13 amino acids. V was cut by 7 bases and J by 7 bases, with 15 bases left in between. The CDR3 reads CASRGGSSNEQFF. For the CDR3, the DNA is TGTGCCAGCCGAGGGGGGTCCTCGAATGAGCAGTTCTTC.

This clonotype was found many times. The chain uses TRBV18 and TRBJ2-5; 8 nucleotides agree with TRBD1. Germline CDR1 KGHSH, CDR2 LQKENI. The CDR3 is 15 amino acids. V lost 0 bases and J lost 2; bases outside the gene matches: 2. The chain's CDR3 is CASSPPYRGQETQYF. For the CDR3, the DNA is TGTGCCAGCTCACCACCGTACAGGGGGCAAGAGACCCAGTACTTC.

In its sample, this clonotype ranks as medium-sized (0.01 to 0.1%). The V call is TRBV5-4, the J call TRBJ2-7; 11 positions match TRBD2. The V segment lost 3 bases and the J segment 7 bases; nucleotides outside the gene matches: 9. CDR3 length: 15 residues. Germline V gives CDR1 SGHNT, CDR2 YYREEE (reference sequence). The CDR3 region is CASSSWTSGLEEQYF. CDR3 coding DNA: TGTGCCAGCAGCTCCTGGACTAGCGGGCTGGAAGAGCAGTACTTC. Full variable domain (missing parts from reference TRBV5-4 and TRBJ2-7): ETGVTQSPTHLIKTRGQQVTLRCSSQSGHNTVSWYQQALGQGPQFIFQYYREEENGRGNFPPRFSGLQFPNYSSELNVNALELDDSALYLCASSSWTSGLEEQYFGPGTRLTVT.

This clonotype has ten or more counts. CDR3 residues: CASSDPKRRAAEAFF. In DNA form, the CDR3 reads TGTGCCAGCAGTGACCCGAAGCGGAGGGCGGCTGAAGCTTTCTTT. This rearrangement joins TRBV25-1 to TRBJ1-1; no firm D call. V was clipped by 3 bases and J by 6 bases, with 17 bases between them. The CDR3 has 15 amino acids. The germline gives CDR1 MGHDK, CDR2 SYGVNS.

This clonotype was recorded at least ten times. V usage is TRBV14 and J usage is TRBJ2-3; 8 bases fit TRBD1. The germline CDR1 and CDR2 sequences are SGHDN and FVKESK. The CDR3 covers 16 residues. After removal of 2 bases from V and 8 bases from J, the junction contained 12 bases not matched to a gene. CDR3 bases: TGTGCCAGCAGCCAACGGACAGGGTTAGCTCCGGGTACGCAGTATTTT. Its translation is CASSQRTGLAPGTQYF.

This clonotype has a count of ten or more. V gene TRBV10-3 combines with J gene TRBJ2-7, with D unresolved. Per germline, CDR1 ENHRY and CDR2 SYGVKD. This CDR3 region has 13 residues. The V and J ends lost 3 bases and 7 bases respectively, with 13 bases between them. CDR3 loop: CAISEFQALEQYF. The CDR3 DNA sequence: TGTGCCATCAGTGAATTCCAGGCCCTTGAGCAGTACTTC.

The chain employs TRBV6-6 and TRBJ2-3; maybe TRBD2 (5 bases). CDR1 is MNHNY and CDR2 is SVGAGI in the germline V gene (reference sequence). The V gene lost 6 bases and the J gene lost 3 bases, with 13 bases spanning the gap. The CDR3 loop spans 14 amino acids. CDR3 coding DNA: TGTGCCAGCAGCTTACTAGGGATAACAGATACGCAGTATTTT. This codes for CASSLLGITDTQYF.

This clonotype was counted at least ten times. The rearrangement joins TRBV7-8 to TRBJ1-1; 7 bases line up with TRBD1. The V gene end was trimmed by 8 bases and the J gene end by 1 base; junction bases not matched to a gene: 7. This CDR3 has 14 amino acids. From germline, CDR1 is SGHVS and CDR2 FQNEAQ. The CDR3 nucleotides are TGTGCCAGCCGGGTTAGGGGGCCGAACACTGAAGCTTTCTTT. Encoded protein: CASRVRGPNTEAFF.

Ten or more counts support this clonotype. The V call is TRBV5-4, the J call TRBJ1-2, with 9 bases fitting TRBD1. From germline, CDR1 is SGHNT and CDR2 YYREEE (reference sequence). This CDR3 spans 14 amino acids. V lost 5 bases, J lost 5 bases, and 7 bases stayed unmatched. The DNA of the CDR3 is TGTGCCAGCAGACGGACAGGGGAGGGGTATGGCTACACCTTC. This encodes CASRRTGEGYGYTF. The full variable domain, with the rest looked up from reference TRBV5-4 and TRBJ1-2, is ETGVTQSPTHLIKTRGQQVTLRCSSQSGHNTVSWYQQALGQGPQFIFQYYREEENGRGNFPPRFSGLQFPNYSSELNVNALELDDSALYLCASRRTGEGYGYTFGSGTRLTVV.